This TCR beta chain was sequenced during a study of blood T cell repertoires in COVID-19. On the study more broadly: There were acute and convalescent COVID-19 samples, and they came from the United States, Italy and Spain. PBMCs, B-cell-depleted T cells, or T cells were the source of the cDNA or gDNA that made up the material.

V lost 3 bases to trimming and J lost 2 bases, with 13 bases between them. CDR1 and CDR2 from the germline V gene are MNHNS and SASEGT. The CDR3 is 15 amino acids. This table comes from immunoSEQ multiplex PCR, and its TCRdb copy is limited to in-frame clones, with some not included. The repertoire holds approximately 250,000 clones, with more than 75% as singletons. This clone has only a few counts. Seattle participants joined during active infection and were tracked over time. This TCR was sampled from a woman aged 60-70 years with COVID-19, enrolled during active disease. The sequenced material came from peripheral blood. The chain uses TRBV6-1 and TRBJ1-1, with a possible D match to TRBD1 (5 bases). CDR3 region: CASSEMSTVNTEAFF. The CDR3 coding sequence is TGTGCCAGCAGTGAGATGTCGACAGTTAACACTGAAGCTTTCTTT.